The entry below describes one TCR beta chain. Its antigen remains unidentified. The data were obtained in a study of T cell clonotyping in hematopoietic cell transplantation. Study-wide results and caveats: At the given depth, recipient repertoires were over 95% de novo clonotypes. Graft donor and pretransplant recipient Inverse Simpson Index values predicted broader posttransplant TCR diversity. After transplant, recipient diversity fell while pathologically expanded clonotypes grew through day 180. No sorting was done, leaving CD4 and CD8 contributions mixed.

Only in-frame clones appear in the TCRdb table, and some are missing; sequencing was by immunoSEQ multiplex PCR. Here the sample spans 75,000 to 95,000 clones, 90% to 96% being singletons. From germline, CDR1 is SNHLY and CDR2 FYNNEI. The CDR3 spans 12 residues. Trimming took 8 bases from V and 1 from J, leaving 8 bases between them. As to time point: recipient sample about 28 days before transplant, after cytoreduction. This rearrangement joins TRBV2 to TRBJ1-1; the D is unclear. This receptor was taken from a woman between 45 and 65 years old with acute myeloid leukemia. Some clones in this sample may be carry-over from other donors' samples. The sample here was peripheral blood mononuclear cells, taken before stem cell transplant. The CDR3 DNA is TGTGCCAGCGCCGGACCGAACACTGAAGCTTTCTTT. This encodes CASAGPNTEAFF.